The subject of this entry is one T cell receptor (beta chain). Naive CD8 cells, CD45RO-negative and positively selected for CCR7, excluded terminally differentiated effector memory CD45RA+ cells. The data belong to a study of shared clonotypes between healthy human individuals. V was trimmed by 1 base and J by 4 bases, leaving 10 bases between them. The CDR3 is made up of 14 amino acids. CDR1 is MNHNS and CDR2 is SASEGT in the germline V gene. Libraries were prepared by immunoSEQ multiplex PCR; TCRdb keeps only in-frame clonotypes and omits some of them. The sample has approximately 1.9 million clones; just under 95% are singletons.

The V gene is TRBV6-1, the J gene TRBJ1-1; D might be TRBD1 (6 bases). Input material: naive CD8+ T cells from PBMCs. This TCR was sampled from a man younger than 35 in good health. Some clones in this sample may be carry-over from other donors' samples. This CDR3 reads CASSEVGRGTEAFF. CDR3 DNA: TGTGCCAGCAGTGAAGTCGGCAGGGGCACTGAAGCTTTCTTT.